This T cell receptor (beta chain) is drawn from a study of blood T cell repertoires in COVID-19. Across the study: Sites across the United States, Italy and Spain contributed samples from acute and convalescent COVID-19.

As processed by the authors: Cell counts per sample came from amplifying reference gene primers. Data came from immunoSEQ multiplex PCR; TCRdb stores just in-frame clones and leaves some out. V and J calls plus clone size are reproduced from that table; the DNA served to infer D and trimming. The sample consists of approximately 68,000 clones, roughly 84% of them appearing once. Losses at the gene ends were 3 bases for V and 9 bases for J; bases not matched to a gene: 3. Germline-derived CDR1 and CDR2 are LGHDT and YNNKEL (reference sequence). CDR3 size: 13 residues. Sequences were obtained from peripheral blood. This clonotype was sampled from a man aged 45-60 years with active COVID-19. The chain carries TRBV3-1 (or the pseudogene TRBV3-2) and TRBJ1-5; 9 bases align to TRBD1. For the CDR3, the DNA is TGTGCCAGCAGCCAGCGACAGGGGGGGCCCCAGCATTTT. The encoded protein is CASSQRQGGPQHF.